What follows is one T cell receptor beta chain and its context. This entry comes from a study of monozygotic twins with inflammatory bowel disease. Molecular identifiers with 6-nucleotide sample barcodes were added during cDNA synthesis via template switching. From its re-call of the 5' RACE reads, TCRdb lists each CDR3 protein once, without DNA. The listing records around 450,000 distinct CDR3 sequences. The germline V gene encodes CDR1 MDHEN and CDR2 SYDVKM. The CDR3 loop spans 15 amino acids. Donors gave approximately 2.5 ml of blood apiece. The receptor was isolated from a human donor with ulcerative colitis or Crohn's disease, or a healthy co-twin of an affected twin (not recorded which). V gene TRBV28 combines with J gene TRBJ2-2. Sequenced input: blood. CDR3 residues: CASSSYRLSTGELFF.